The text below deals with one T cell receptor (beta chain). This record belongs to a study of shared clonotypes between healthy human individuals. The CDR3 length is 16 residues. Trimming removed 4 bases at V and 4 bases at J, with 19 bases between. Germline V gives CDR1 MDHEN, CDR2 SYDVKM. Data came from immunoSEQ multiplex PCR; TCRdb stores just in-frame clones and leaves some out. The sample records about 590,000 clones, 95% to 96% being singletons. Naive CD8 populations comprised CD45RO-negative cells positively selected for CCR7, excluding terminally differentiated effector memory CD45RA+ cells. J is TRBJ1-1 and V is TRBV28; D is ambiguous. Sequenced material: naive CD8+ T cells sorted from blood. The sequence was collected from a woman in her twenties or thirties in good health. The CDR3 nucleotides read TGTGCCAGCAGTTCCCTTAAGATAGAATATGGCACTGAAGCTTTCTTT. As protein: CASSSLKIEYGTEAFF.